This T cell receptor beta chain was found in a study of blood T cells in healthy people across ages. Broader study findings: Estimates of diversity drawn from one million T cells were considered underestimates. Researchers said unsorted PBMCs prevented a conclusive naive versus antigen-experienced comparison.

A second about 6 to 11 cycle PCR used barcoded and J-beta primers. TCRdb redid the calling of the 5' RACE reads with MiXCR, one entry per CDR3 protein. The sample carries roughly 800,000 distinct CDR3 sequences, about 34% recorded once. The people who gave samples were healthy Caucasians from Russia, aged roughly 6 to 100. Extraction yielded at least 5 micrograms of total RNA per sample. The CDR3 contains 18 residues. CDR1 and CDR2 from the germline V gene are DFQATT and SNEGSKA (reference sequence). V shed 5 bases and J 2 bases; nucleotides not matched to a gene: 14. In its sample, this clonotype was seen a few times. No antigen is known for it.

The receptor was isolated from a man in his late teens or twenties in good health. The chain links TRBV20-1 to TRBJ2-7; 14 bases fit TRBD2. Sequencing was performed on blood. DNA for the CDR3: TGCAGTGCTCATCAAACCGGGACTAGCGGGGGTGGAACCTACGAGCAGTACTTC. This gives the protein CSAHQTGTSGGGTYEQYF.